The 31 T cell receptor beta chains below were found in one sample sequenced in a study of blood T cell repertoires in COVID-19. Clones were read by immunoSEQ multiplex PCR, and TCRdb kept only the in-frame ones, dropping some. The sample holds approximately 170,000 clones, over 80% seen once. The material sequenced was peripheral blood. These receptors were obtained from a man between 65 and 85 years old who had recovered from COVID-19.

The rearrangement uses TRBV12-3 or TRBV12-4 and TRBJ1-2, with 8 positions matching TRBD1. The CDR3 length is 12 residues. Germline trimming cut 11 bases from V and 7 bases from J; bases unmatched to any gene: 9. For the CDR3, the DNA is TGTGCCGGATACGACAGGGGCTTTGGCTACACCTTC. Protein: CAGYDRGFGYTF.

J is TRBJ2-1 and V is TRBV30, with D unclear. CDR3 length: 13 residues. Germline assignment: CDR1 GTSNPN and CDR2 SVGIG (reference sequence). V was pared by 0 bases and J by 7 bases, with 10 bases between. DNA for the CDR3: TGTGCCTGGAGTGTACCAGGCCGGAATGAGCAGTTCTTC. Translating gives CAWSVPGRNEQFF.

The chain is built from TRBV5-6 and TRBJ1-1, with D possibly TRBD1 on 6 matching bases. This CDR3 has 14 amino acids. Between the trimmed V and J ends, which lost 5 bases and 5 bases, there was a span of 16 bases. CDR1 SGHDT and CDR2 YYEEEE come from the germline V gene. CDR3 sequence (DNA): TGTGCCAGCAGGGGGGCACTCATGGGGACTGAAGCTTTCTTT. It translates to CASRGALMGTEAFF.

The J gene is TRBJ1-1, the V gene TRBV10-3, with 10 bases identical to TRBD1. This CDR3 spans 15 amino acids. V was clipped by 4 bases and J by 6 bases; unmatched bases: 8. Germline loops: CDR1 ENHRY, CDR2 SYGVKD. The CDR3 here is CAISGPGQGRSEAFF. In nucleotides, the CDR3 is TGTGCCATCAGTGGGCCGGGACAGGGGAGGTCTGAAGCTTTCTTT.

The chain links TRBV2 to TRBJ2-7; 13 bases map to TRBD2. The CDR3 runs to 15 residues. The trim removed 6 bases at V and 2 bases at J, leaving 4 bases unmatched. In germline, CDR1 is SNHLY, CDR2 FYNNEI. The DNA of the CDR3 is TGTGCCAGCAGCGCACTAGCGGGAGGGCCCTACGAGCAGTACTTC. Its translation is CASSALAGGPYEQYF.

J is TRBJ2-1 and V is TRBV5-1; the match to TRBD2 covers 10 bases. Germline V gives CDR1 SGHRS, CDR2 YFSETQ. This CDR3 is built from 15 residues. The ends lost 1 base at V and 3 bases at J; junction bases unmatched: 1. The DNA of the CDR3 is TGCGCCAGCAGCTTGTCTAGCGGGAGCTACAATGAGCAGTTCTTC. It codes for CASSLSSGSYNEQFF. Complete variable domain (other parts from reference TRBV5-1 and TRBJ2-1): KAGVTQTPRYLIKTRGQQVTLSCSPISGHRSVSWYQQTPGQGLQFLFEYFSETQRNKGNFPGRFSGRQFSNSRSEMNVSTLELGDSALYLCASSLSSGSYNEQFFGPGTRLTVL.

The chain has TRBV5-1 and TRBJ2-2; D is possibly TRBD2 (7 bases). Germline V gene lookup returns CDR1 SGHRS and CDR2 YFSETQ. The CDR3 loop spans 15 amino acids. Trimming took 2 bases from V and 4 from J, leaving 12 bases between them. DNA for the CDR3: TGCGCCAGCAGCTTTGTGGGAGGGGGCACCGGGGAGCTGTTTTTT. Its translation is CASSFVGGGTGELFF.

The chain has TRBV6-2 or TRBV6-3 and TRBJ2-1; 12 nucleotides match TRBD2. From germline, CDR1 is MNHEY and CDR2 SVGEGT. CDR3 length equals 16 residues. The J segment lost 7 bases and the V segment lost 5 bases, leaving 9 bases of the junction unmatched. The CDR3 reads CASSPLAGGPGNEQFF. For the CDR3, the DNA is TGTGCCAGCAGTCCCCTAGCGGGAGGGCCAGGGAATGAGCAGTTCTTC.

In its sample, this clone was seen many times. The rearrangement joins TRBV7-2 to TRBJ2-7; D may be TRBD1 (5 bases). Trimming shortened V by 2 bases and J by 2 bases, and 10 bases separated the two germline ends. The CDR3 length is 14 residues. Per germline, CDR1 SGHTA and CDR2 FQGNSA. DNA of the CDR3: TGTGCCAGCAGCTTAATGCAGGGTGCCTACGAGCAGTACTTC. Residues: CASSLMQGAYEQYF.

V usage is TRBV3-1 (or the pseudogene TRBV3-2) and J usage is TRBJ2-1; 7 nucleotides align to TRBD2. The CDR3 runs to 15 residues. The V gene end was trimmed by 2 bases and the J gene end by 8 bases; junction bases not matched to a gene: 9. Per germline, CDR1 LGHDT and CDR2 YNNKEL (reference sequence). As DNA, the CDR3 is TGTGCCAGCAGCCAAACTAGGGGCGGGAGCTATGAGCAGTTCTTC. Its protein product is CASSQTRGGSYEQFF.

This chain joins TRBV10-3 and TRBJ2-5; a weak D match, TRBD1 (7 bases). The V and J ends lost 8 bases and 3 bases respectively, with 10 bases between them. Germline CDR1 reads ENHRY; CDR2 reads SYGVKD. The CDR3 runs to 12 residues. CDR3 loop: CAIARGEETQYF. The CDR3 nucleotides are TGTGCCATCGCCAGGGGGGAAGAGACCCAGTACTTC.

There are a few counts of this clone. The V call is TRBV5-1, the J call TRBJ1-1; 9 nucleotides agree with TRBD1. The CDR3 loop spans 14 amino acids. Germline-derived CDR1 and CDR2 are SGHRS and YFSETQ. After removal of 4 bases from V and 4 bases from J, the junction contained 5 bases not matched to a gene. The CDR3 reads CASSVLTGGTEAFF. The CDR3 nucleotides read TGCGCCAGCAGCGTATTGACAGGGGGCACTGAAGCTTTCTTT.

This chain uses TRBV7-3 with TRBJ1-1; D perhaps matches TRBD1 (5 bases). Per the germline V gene, CDR1 is SGHTA and CDR2 is FQGTGA. Between the trimmed V and J ends, which lost 0 bases and 4 bases, there was a span of 12 bases. The CDR3 has 15 amino acids. DNA for the CDR3: TGTGCCAGCAGCTTAACCCCAGGGTTAGGCACTGAAGCTTTCTTT. Its protein is CASSLTPGLGTEAFF.

This clone was seen only a few times. This specimen includes other DNA sequences encoding the same CDR3. V is TRBV27 and J is TRBJ2-5, with 12 bases matching TRBD1. Germline V gene data show CDR1 as MNHEY and CDR2 as SMNVEV (reference sequence). With V trimmed by 4 bases and J by 5 bases, 5 bases remained unmatched. The CDR3 extends over 15 amino acids. For the CDR3, the DNA is TGTGCCAGCAGTTCCGGGACAGGGGGCCGCGAGACCCAGTACTTC. Translated, it gives CASSSGTGGRETQYF.

J is TRBJ2-3 and V is TRBV7-9; D ambiguous. Germline V lookup: CDR1 SEHNR, CDR2 FQNEAQ (reference sequence). V was cut by 3 bases and J by 3 bases, with 4 bases left in between. The CDR3 extends over 12 amino acids. The CDR3 loop reads CASSFQTDTQYF. The CDR3, as DNA: TGTGCCAGCAGCTTTCAGACAGATACGCAGTATTTT.

The gene calls are TRBV2 and TRBJ2-7; D may be TRBD2 (6 bases). V lost 7 bases, J lost 3 bases, and 19 bases lay in between. The germline gives CDR1 SNHLY, CDR2 FYNNEI. The CDR3 covers 15 residues. The CDR3 bases are TGTGCCAGCACCCTTGGCCCGGGACTGGACTACGAGCAGTACTTC. This codes for CASTLGPGLDYEQYF.

The chain is built from TRBV20-1 and TRBJ1-2; the match to TRBD1 covers 8 bases. Trimming removed 3 bases from V and 4 bases from J; junction bases left unmatched: 7. Germline V gene sequence: CDR1 DFQATT, CDR2 SNEGSKA (reference sequence). The CDR3 extends over 14 amino acids. The CDR3 reads CSASKGQAFYGYTF. The DNA for the CDR3 is TGCAGTGCTAGTAAGGGACAGGCCTTCTATGGCTACACCTTC.

The rearrangement joins TRBV23-1 to TRBJ2-6, with TRBD1 matching 7 bases. TRBV23-1 is reported as an ORF; its role is uncertain. The CDR3 consists of 19 residues. With 6 bases clipped from V and 4 bases from J, the junction kept 18 bases outside the gene matches. CDR3 in amino acids: CASSHPIDREIRGANVLTF. The CDR3 DNA reads as TGCGCCAGCAGCCATCCTATCGACAGGGAGATTAGAGGGGCCAACGTCCTGACTTTC.

V usage is TRBV11-2 and J usage is TRBJ2-7; D is undetermined. The V and J ends lost 4 bases and 3 bases respectively, with 10 bases between them. Germline V lookup: CDR1 SGHAT, CDR2 FQNNGV. CDR3 length equals 13 residues. Written as DNA, the CDR3 is TGTGCCAGCAGCTCGAGATTTAACTACGAGCAGTACTTC. It is translated as CASSSRFNYEQYF.

The chain links TRBV5-1 to TRBJ2-3, with D possibly being TRBD2 (5 bases). Germline V gene data show CDR1 as SGHRS and CDR2 as YFSETQ. The CDR3 covers 15 residues. V lost 0 bases and J 3 bases, leaving 11 bases between the germline ends. This chain's CDR3 is CASSLERARTDTQYF. For the CDR3, the DNA is TGCGCCAGCAGCTTGGAGAGGGCAAGGACAGATACGCAGTATTTT.

The genes are TRBV27 and TRBJ1-2; 7 positions match TRBD1. Unmatched junction bases numbered 3, after V lost 0 bases and J lost 5 bases. Germline V CDR1 and CDR2: MNHEY, SMNVEV (reference sequence). This CDR3 region has 14 residues. CDR3 protein: CASSLSQGWYGYTF. Here the CDR3 DNA reads TGTGCCAGCAGTTTATCACAGGGGTGGTATGGCTACACCTTC.

This clone was detected only a few times. V gene TRBV19 combines with J gene TRBJ2-1, with 10 bases aligning to TRBD2. The V and J ends lost 6 bases and 4 bases, in that order; junction bases with no gene match: 3. The CDR3 is made up of 14 amino acids. Germline CDR1 and CDR2: LNHDA and SQIVND (reference sequence). DNA for the CDR3: TGTGCCAGTAGGGAACTAGCGGGGTACAATGAGCAGTTCTTC. It specifies CASRELAGYNEQFF.

This clone came up once. This CDR3 is CASSLIQQGGLFF. The CDR3 DNA reads TGTGCCAGCAGTCTCATACAACAGGGCGGACTGTTTTTT. V is TRBV28 and J is TRBJ1-4; D may be TRBD1 (6 bases). The CDR3 is 13 residues long. V dropped 5 bases and J dropped 13 bases, with 17 bases sitting between them. Germline V gene sequence: CDR1 MDHEN, CDR2 SYDVKM.

J is TRBJ2-2 and V is TRBV5-6; 10 bases align to TRBD2. Germline V gene data show CDR1 as SGHDT and CDR2 as YYEEEE. This CDR3 has 17 residues. The V segment lost 4 bases and the J segment 4 bases; nucleotides outside the gene matches: 10. CDR3 coding DNA: TGTGCCAGCAGCCGATTCGGTAGCGGGAGGACCACCGGGGAGCTGTTTTTT. Protein sequence: CASSRFGSGRTTGELFF.

This chain connects TRBV5-6 to TRBJ2-7; D may be TRBD1 (5 bases). Germline CDR1 SGHDT, CDR2 YYEEEE. Deletions cut 2 bases from V and 2 bases from J, with 14 bases between. This CDR3 comprises 15 residues. Here the CDR3 reads CASSFPRVGTYEQYF. The DNA of the CDR3 is TGTGCCAGCAGCTTCCCCAGGGTAGGAACCTACGAGCAGTACTTC. Variable domain in full (rest from reference TRBV5-6 and TRBJ2-7): DAGVTQSPTHLIKTRGQQVTLRCSPKSGHDTVSWYQQALGQGPQFIFQYYEEEERQRGNFPDRFSGHQFPNYSSELNVNALLLGDSALYLCASSFPRVGTYEQYFGPGTRLTVT.

The rearrangement joins TRBV6-5 to TRBJ1-6; TRBD1 agrees at 9 bases. The CDR3 sequence is 14 residues long. V was pared by 6 bases and J by 14 bases, with 11 bases of the junction left unmatched. Germline CDR1 reads MNHEY; CDR2 reads SVGAGI. In DNA form, the CDR3 reads TGTGCCAGCAGGCGGGGAGGGACAGGGTGGTCCCTCCACTTT. Amino acids: CASRRGGTGWSLHF.

The chain couples TRBV15 to TRBJ2-3; 9 bases align to TRBD2. In germline, CDR1 is LNHNV, CDR2 YYDKDF (reference sequence). V shed 5 bases, J shed 5 bases, and the junction held 8 bases outside the gene matches. The CDR3 consists of 15 residues. This chain's CDR3 is CATSRSGRKGDTQYF. The DNA for the CDR3 is TGTGCCACCAGCCGCAGCGGGAGGAAGGGAGATACGCAGTATTTT. The variable domain in full, with the rest retrieved from reference TRBV15 and TRBJ2-3, is DAMVIQNPRYQVTQFGKPVTLSCSQTLNHNVMYWYQQKSSQAPKLLFHYYDKDFNNEADTPDNFQSRRPNTSFCFLDIRSPGLGDTAMYLCATSRSGRKGDTQYFGPGTRLTVL.

This clone is a singleton in its sample. This chain connects TRBV15 to TRBJ1-2; D is perhaps TRBD1 (6 bases). The CDR3 spans 15 residues. Germline V gene lookup returns CDR1 LNHNV and CDR2 YYDKDF (reference sequence). The ends were cut back, 0 bases at V and 7 bases at J, with 15 bases in the middle. This chain's CDR3 is CATSRDQETGGGYTF. In nucleotides, the CDR3 is TGTGCCACCAGCAGAGATCAGGAGACAGGCGGTGGCTACACCTTC.

This chain uses TRBV5-6 with TRBJ2-7, with 7 bases lining up with TRBD1. Germline CDR1 and CDR2: SGHDT and YYEEEE. The CDR3 is 16 residues long. Trimming cost V 1 base and J 0 bases; bases outside gene matches: 7. DNA of the CDR3: TGTGCCAGCAGCTTGCCGCCGGGACAGCGCTCCTACGAGCAGTACTTC. It encodes CASSLPPGQRSYEQYF.

This chain connects TRBV2 to TRBJ2-7; weak D call: TRBD2 (5 bases). CDR3 length equals 14 residues. V was trimmed by 3 bases and J by 4 bases, leaving 13 bases between them. The germline V gene has CDR1 SNHLY and CDR2 FYNNEI. For the CDR3, the DNA is TGTGCCAGCAGTGACAGCCAGAGGAGGTACGAGCAGTACTTC. Its translation: CASSDSQRRYEQYF.

The chain uses TRBV6-1 and TRBJ1-3, with D unresolved. Germline V gene data show CDR1 as MNHNS and CDR2 as SASEGT. The ends were cut back, 2 bases at V and 1 base at J, with 15 bases in the middle. The CDR3 length is 17 residues. This chain's CDR3 is CASSETPSLVSGNTIYF. The DNA for the CDR3 is TGTGCCAGCAGTGAAACGCCGAGTTTAGTGTCTGGAAACACCATATATTTT.